A selection of T cell receptor beta chains follows, all from one sample in a study of glioma-infiltrating T cells. TCRdb re-called the multiplex PCR reads with MiXCR, one entry per CDR3 protein. Of around 390,000 distinct CDR3 sequences listed, less than 50% are singletons. Material: glioma tissue, nonneoplastic brain tissue, or PBMCs (not recorded which). These TCRs come from a human donor with low-grade glioma or glioblastoma, undergoing nonglioma brain surgery, or in good health (not recorded which). The CDR3 runs from the conserved cysteine through the conserved F or W. A D gene is named only where the DNA matches it firmly. Clone size is given for some rows only: seen once, a few or many times, or a class if the clone is expanded.

j_call | clone_size | d_call | v_call | cdr3_nt | cdr3_aa
TRBJ2-5 | NA | TRBD2 | TRBV24-1 | TGTGCCACCAGTGAATTTAGCACGACTAGCGGGGGTAATCAAGAGATCCAGTACTTC | CATSEFSTTSGGNQEIQYF
TRBJ1-5 | few | NA | TRBV20-1 | TGCAGTGCTCCTCCCCCGGCTGGCAATCAGCCCCAGCATTTT | CSAPPPAGNQPQHF
TRBJ1-2 | NA | NA | TRBV24-1 | TGTGCCACCAGCTCGGGGGTTAGCTATGGCTACACCTTC | CATSSGVSYGYTF
TRBJ2-7 | few | NA | TRBV28 | TGTGCCAGCAGTCCTCAGGGTTTAGGCTACGAGCAGTACTTC | CASSPQGLGYEQYF
TRBJ2-3 | NA | NA | TRBV24-1 | TGTGCCACCAGTGATTTCGGCCGGGGCGCAGATACGCAGTATTTT | CATSDFGRGADTQYF
TRBJ1-2 | many | NA | TRBV27 | TGTGCCAGCAGTTTATCGGTTAGGGGTAACGGCTACACCTTC | CASSLSVRGNGYTF
TRBJ2-1 | NA | TRBD1 | TRBV11-1 | TGTGCCAGCAGCAATCGTGGGACAGGGAATGAGCAGTTCTTC | CASSNRGTGNEQFF
TRBJ1-6 | few | NA | TRBV14 | TGTGCCAGCAGCCAAACCAATTCTCGACTTTATAATTCACCCCTCCACTTT | CASSQTNSRLYNSPLHF
TRBJ2-7 | NA | TRBD2 | TRBV20-1 | TGCAGTGCTATTCTGGCTAGCGGAACCTACGAGCAGTACTTC | CSAILASGTYEQYF
TRBJ2-7 | NA | TRBD2 | TRBV4-1 | TGCGCCAGCAGCCAAGATACCGGACTAGCGGGAGTTGAGCAGTACTTC | CASSQDTGLAGVEQYF
TRBJ2-1 | NA | NA | TRBV20-1 | TGCAGTGCTAGAGATCGTCGGAGGATCGTCCATGAGCAGTTCTTC | CSARDRRRIVHEQFF
TRBJ1-1 | few | NA | TRBV29-1 | TGCAGCGCGAGAAGGGAGAGGAACACTGAAGCTTTCTTT | CSARRERNTEAFF
TRBJ2-7 | many | NA | TRBV6-2/TRBV6-3 | TGTGCCAGCAGTTACCGGGAGTCGTCTTATGAGCAGTACTTC | CASSYRESSYEQYF
TRBJ2-6 | NA | NA | TRBV5-4 | TGTGCCAGCACCAAAATGGAGTCTGGGGCCAACGTCCTGACTTTC | CASTKMESGANVLTF
TRBJ2-1 | NA | TRBD2 | TRBV28 | TGTGCCAGCAGGATACTAGGACTAGCGGGTAATGAGCAGTTCTTC | CASRILGLAGNEQFF
TRBJ2-1 | many | TRBD2 | TRBV6-5 | TGTGCCAGCAGTTACATGAAGCGGGAGGGCCTAGATGAGCAGTTCTTC | CASSYMKREGLDEQFF
TRBJ2-3 | many | TRBD1 | TRBV6-1 | TGTGCCAGCAGTACAGGGGGCCGTGTACAGGGGGCTGTAGATACGCAGTATTTT | CASSTGGRVQGAVDTQYF
TRBJ2-7 | NA | NA | TRBV6-5 | TGTGCCAGCAGTTACTCGAGTCAGATCCCAAACTACCAGTACTTC | CASSYSSQIPNYQYF
TRBJ2-5 | many | NA | TRBV18 | TGTGCCAGCAGTCCTCAAGAGACCCAGTACTTC | CASSPQETQYF
TRBJ2-3 | NA | NA | TRBV28 | TGTGCCACCAGTTTAGATGCAGGGGCGTACACAGATACGCAGTATTTT | CATSLDAGAYTDTQYF
TRBJ1-1 | few | TRBD1 | TRBV10-3 | TGTGCCATCAGTGAGGCAGGGACAGACCCTGAAGCTTTCTTT | CAISEAGTDPEAFF
TRBJ2-5 | NA | NA | TRBV6-5 | TGTGCCAGCAGTTACGGGACATTTGAGACCCAGTACTTC | CASSYGTFETQYF
TRBJ2-7 | few | NA | TRBV4-2 | TGTGCCAGCAGCCTAGATTCAGCAGAAGCCTACGAGCAGTACTTC | CASSLDSAEAYEQYF
TRBJ2-2 | NA | NA | TRBV27 | TGTGCCAGCAGTTGGTCAAAGAACACCGGGGAGCTGTTTTTT | CASSWSKNTGELFF
TRBJ1-2 | few | NA | TRBV2 | TGTGCCAGCAGTGACCTCGGGACGGCCAGAGAGTATGGCTACACCTTC | CASSDLGTAREYGYTF
TRBJ1-1 | many | NA | TRBV28 | TGTGCCAGCAGGGGCGCGGTGAGGACTGAAGCTTTCTTT | CASRGAVRTEAFF
TRBJ2-7 | NA | NA | TRBV19 | TGTGCCAGTAGCATCCGGGACGCGACCTACGAGCAGTACTTC | CASSIRDATYEQYF
TRBJ2-1 | few | TRBD2 | TRBV28 | TGTGCCAGCAGTTCCCCCTGGACTAGCGGGGCTATCGGTGAGCAGTTCTTC | CASSSPWTSGAIGEQFF
TRBJ2-3 | few | NA | TRBV28 | TGTGCCAGCAGTTTAAGGGCAGGCCACCGCACAGATACGCAGTATTTT | CASSLRAGHRTDTQYF
TRBJ2-5 | NA | TRBD2 | TRBV7-2 | TGTGCCAGCAGCTTATGGCTAGCGGGGAGGCAAGAGACCCAGTACTTC | CASSLWLAGRQETQYF